This TCR beta chain appears in the sequencing data of a study of cytomegalovirus exposure and HLA in healthy donors. This CDR3 is 13 amino acids long. Germline CDR1 reads MGHRA; CDR2 reads YSYEKL. The ends were cut back, 4 bases at V and 4 bases at J, with 10 bases in the middle. Both 60 Vbeta primers and 13 Jbeta primers went into the PCR. Generated by immunoSEQ multiplex PCR, the TCRdb table keeps only in-frame clones and is missing some. The data hold about 170,000 clones, with roughly 70% observed a single time. This clone was seen ten or more times. The TCR comes from a man aged 35-49 years in good health and CMV-seropositive. The sample was PBMCs. This chain connects TRBV4-1 to TRBJ1-1; unclear D gene. In DNA form, the CDR3 reads TGCGCCAGCAGCCTTGTCCACAGCACTGAAGCTTTCTTT. This codes for CASSLVHSTEAFF.